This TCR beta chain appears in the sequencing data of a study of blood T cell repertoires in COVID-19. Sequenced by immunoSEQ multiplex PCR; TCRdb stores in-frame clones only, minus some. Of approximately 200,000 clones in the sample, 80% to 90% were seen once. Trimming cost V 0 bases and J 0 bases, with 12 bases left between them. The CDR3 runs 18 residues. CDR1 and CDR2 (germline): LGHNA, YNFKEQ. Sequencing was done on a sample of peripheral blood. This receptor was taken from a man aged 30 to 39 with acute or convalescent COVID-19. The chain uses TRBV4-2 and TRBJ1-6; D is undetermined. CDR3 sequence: CASSQEVTRSSYNSPLHF. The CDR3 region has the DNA TGTGCCAGCAGCCAAGAAGTGACTCGGAGCTCCTATAATTCACCCCTCCACTTT.